This T cell receptor beta chain is drawn from a study of blood T cell repertoires in COVID-19. Study-level information: Sources were T cells, B-cell-depleted T cells, or PBMCs; the material itself was cDNA or gDNA.

Produced via immunoSEQ multiplex PCR; TCRdb's table is partial and in-frame only. The sample lists 360,000 or so clones, 88% seen once, with just over 1% in the top ten. Study members were between roughly 18 and 89 years old and lived in 24 US regions. This receptor was identified in a woman under 40 who had been exposed to COVID-19. Sample: PBMCs or T cells enriched from blood (not recorded which).

CDR3 sequence reads: CASSLAATSYEQYF. The CDR3 nucleotides are TGCGCCAGCAGCTTGGCCGCTACTAGCTACGAGCAGTACTTC. This chain joins TRBV5-1 and TRBJ2-7; D possibly corresponds to TRBD2 (5 bases). The V gene's germline CDR1 is SGHRS and CDR2 YFSETQ. Between the trimmed V and J ends, which lost 0 bases and 3 bases, there was a span of 10 bases. The CDR3 runs 14 residues.